These 21 T cell receptor beta chains were all obtained from the same sample, sequenced in a study of T-cell reconstitution after alpha-beta-depleted transplantation in children. TCRbeta library construction was performed incorporating unique molecular identifiers. TCRdb ran MiXCR on the PCR reads and lists one entry per CDR3 protein. The repertoire consists of 700,000 to 950,000 distinct CDR3 sequences, with roughly 15% occurring once and the leading ten covering approximately 5%. Source: PBMCs, mostly from graft donor cells, taken 360 days after TCRalphabeta/CD19-depleted stem cell transplant. These receptors all come from a male patient aged 10 to 17 who had a stem cell transplant for acute lymphoblastic leukemia, so the T cells may come from the graft donor.

This clonotype occurred many times. The V call is TRBV4-2, the J call TRBJ2-5, with 10 bases lining up with TRBD1. This CDR3 region has 15 residues. CDR1 is LGHNA, CDR2 YNFKEQ, per germline. Trimming cost V 4 bases and J 5 bases; bases outside gene matches: 7. Here the CDR3 reads CASSRDRGRAETQYF. The CDR3, as DNA: TGTGCCAGCAGCCGAGACAGGGGGCGCGCGGAGACCCAGTACTTC.

The rearrangement links TRBV2 to TRBJ2-3; D not certain. The CDR3 covers 17 residues. V was shortened by 4 bases and J by 5 bases, with 22 bases between the two germline ends. The germline V gene has CDR1 SNHLY and CDR2 FYNNEI. The CDR3 nucleotides read TGTGCCAGCAGTGCGGGCCCAGCCAGTCAGGTTGGAGATACGCAGTATTTT. Amino acid sequence: CASSAGPASQVGDTQYF.

The rearrangement joins TRBV5-1 to TRBJ2-1; weak D call: TRBD1 (6 bases). The CDR3 runs 13 residues. Trimming shortened V by 2 bases and J by 8 bases, and 11 bases separated the two germline ends. Germline V lookup: CDR1 SGHRS, CDR2 YFSETQ. CDR3: CASSLQGTHEQFF. CDR3 DNA sequence: TGCGCCAGCAGCTTACAGGGCACACATGAGCAGTTCTTC.

This clonotype was picked up a small number of times. The chain joins TRBV5-6 to TRBJ1-6, with 7 bases lining up with TRBD1. Germline assignment: CDR1 SGHDT and CDR2 YYEEEE. The CDR3 runs to 15 residues. V shed 0 bases and J 7 bases; nucleotides not matched to a gene: 4. The CDR3 DNA reads TGTGCCAGCAGCTTGGATGACAGGGAGAATTCACCCCTCCACTTT. Translated: CASSLDDRENSPLHF.

This clonotype was seen at least ten times. V is TRBV27 and J is TRBJ2-7, with D maybe TRBD1 (5 bases). The CDR3 consists of 15 residues. V gave up 5 bases and J gave up 4 bases, with 18 bases separating them. CDR1 and CDR2 (germline): MNHEY, SMNVEV (reference sequence). The DNA of the CDR3 is TGTGCCAGCAGTCCGCACCAGGGTTTCGGGTACGAGCAGTACTTC. Residues: CASSPHQGFGYEQYF.

The chain recombines TRBV29-1 with TRBJ2-1; D is perhaps TRBD2 (7 bases). This CDR3 is 14 amino acids long. V shed 7 bases and J shed 6 bases, with 19 bases lying between them. CDR1 and CDR2 (germline): SQVTM, ANQGSEA. The CDR3 here is CSGGTGRGVNEQFF. For the CDR3, the DNA is TGCAGCGGGGGAACAGGGAGGGGGGTCAATGAGCAGTTCTTC.

This clonotype was observed a handful of times. This chain uses TRBV27 with TRBJ1-5, with D perhaps TRBD1 (6 bases). Germline values: CDR1 MNHEY, CDR2 SMNVEV (reference sequence). This CDR3 is built from 15 residues. V dropped 2 bases and J dropped 3 bases, with 11 bases sitting between them. For the CDR3, the DNA is TGTGCCAGCAGTTTAAGTCGGGGGGCCAATCAGCCCCAGCATTTT. Translated, it gives CASSLSRGANQPQHF.

The V gene is TRBV10-3, the J gene TRBJ2-1; 8 nucleotides line up with TRBD1. The J segment lost 4 bases and the V segment lost 6 bases, leaving 5 bases of the junction unmatched. The CDR3 loop spans 14 amino acids. Germline loops: CDR1 ENHRY, CDR2 SYGVKD. CDR3 in amino acids: CAISRQGLYNEQFF. CDR3 coding DNA: TGTGCCATCAGCAGACAGGGGCTTTACAATGAGCAGTTCTTC.

This clonotype showed up many times. The chain is built from TRBV6-5 and TRBJ2-5, with D hard to call. V was cut by 0 bases and J by 1 base, with 6 bases left in between. The V gene's germline CDR1 is MNHEY and CDR2 SVGAGI. The length of the CDR3 is 14 residues. The CDR3 here is CASSYSRSQETQYF. The CDR3 region has the DNA TGTGCCAGCAGTTACTCCCGATCCCAAGAGACCCAGTACTTC.

The rearrangement joins TRBV2 to TRBJ1-5; no clear D gene. The CDR3 spans 12 residues. Per the germline V gene, CDR1 is SNHLY and CDR2 is FYNNEI. The V end lost 8 bases, the J end lost 2 bases, and 7 bases lay between the germline ends. The CDR3, as DNA: TGTGCCAGCGAGGACGGCAATCAGCCCCAGCATTTT. It specifies CASEDGNQPQHF.

V is TRBV12-3 or TRBV12-4 and J is TRBJ2-3; 12 nucleotides line up with TRBD2. The CDR3 consists of 14 residues. The V gene end was trimmed by 6 bases and the J gene end by 4 bases; junction bases not matched to a gene: 2. The CDR3, as DNA: TGTGCCAGCAGCGGACTAGCGGGACCAGATACGCAGTATTTT. This encodes CASSGLAGPDTQYF.

In this sample, this clonotype turned up a few times. The chain combines TRBV15 with TRBJ1-2; D gene ambiguous. This CDR3 region has 16 residues. V lost 5 bases and J 4 bases, leaving 20 bases between the germline ends. Per germline, CDR1 LNHNV and CDR2 YYDKDF (reference sequence). This CDR3 is CATSARGQETFYGYTF. The CDR3 DNA is TGTGCCACCAGCGCGAGAGGGCAGGAGACGTTCTATGGCTACACCTTC.

This clonotype was picked up many times. The chain is built from TRBV20-1 and TRBJ2-7; perhaps TRBD1 as D (5 bases). Germline-derived CDR1 and CDR2 are DFQATT and SNEGSKA (reference sequence). Trimming left V 4 bases short and J 4 bases short, with 8 bases between. The CDR3 runs to 11 residues. The DNA for the CDR3 is TGCAGTGCTATCAGGGCTTACGAGCAGTACTTC. This gives the protein CSAIRAYEQYF.

This clonotype was seen a handful of times. The gene calls are TRBV2 and TRBJ1-1; D not certain. CDR1 is SNHLY and CDR2 is FYNNEI in the germline V gene. The CDR3 contains 13 residues. V was trimmed by 4 bases and J by 3 bases, leaving 9 bases between them. The CDR3 DNA reads as TGTGCCAGCAGTGTAGACGGTCACACTGAAGCTTTCTTT. Translation gives CASSVDGHTEAFF.

The chain carries TRBV2 and TRBJ1-1; 7 bases align to TRBD1. Germline CDR1 is SNHLY and CDR2 is FYNNEI. The CDR3 is made up of 13 amino acids. V gave up 10 bases and J gave up 3 bases; unmatched junction bases: 8. This CDR3 reads CATQGGRHTEAFF. The CDR3 DNA follows: TGTGCCACCCAGGGGGGTCGGCACACTGAAGCTTTCTTT. Together with reference TRBV2 and TRBJ1-1, the CDR3 gives the full variable domain: EPEVTQTPSHQVTQMGQEVILRCVPISNHLYFYWYRQILGQKVEFLVSFYNNEISEKSEIFDDQFSVERPDGSNFTLKIRSTKLEDSAMYFCATQGGRHTEAFFGQGTRLTVV.

V is TRBV7-3 and J is TRBJ2-3; TRBD2 matches at 9 bases. The CDR3 loop spans 18 amino acids. Trimming at V came to 2 bases and at J to 1 base, leaving 10 bases not matched to a gene. CDR1 and CDR2 (germline): SGHTA, FQGTGA. The CDR3 DNA follows: TGTGCCAGCAGCTTATCCTCCGGACTAGCGATAGGCACAGATACGCAGTATTTT. Residues: CASSLSSGLAIGTDTQYF.

This clonotype was counted between two and nine times. The genes are TRBV7-2 and TRBJ2-3; D is undetermined. Trimming removed 5 bases at V and 1 base at J, with 10 bases between. CDR3 size: 14 residues. Germline CDR1 reads SGHTA; CDR2 reads FQGNSA. This CDR3 reads CASSPNRGTDTQYF. The CDR3 DNA reads TGTGCCAGCAGCCCCAATCGGGGCACAGATACGCAGTATTTT.

This clonotype was recorded a few times. The chain carries TRBV5-1 and TRBJ2-3, with D perhaps matching TRBD1 (6 bases). Trimming removed 5 bases from V and 0 bases from J, with 10 bases in between. CDR3 length: 14 residues. Germline CDR1 and CDR2: SGHRS and YFSETQ. CDR3 in amino acids: CASRGALSTDTQYF. CDR3 in DNA: TGCGCCAGCAGGGGGGCTCTAAGCACAGATACGCAGTATTTT. Full variable domain (outside the CDR3, taken from reference TRBV5-1 and TRBJ2-3): KAGVTQTPRYLIKTRGQQVTLSCSPISGHRSVSWYQQTPGQGLQFLFEYFSETQRNKGNFPGRFSGRQFSNSRSEMNVSTLELGDSALYLCASRGALSTDTQYFGPGTRLTVL.

The sample holds a few counts of this clonotype. This rearrangement joins TRBV19 to TRBJ1-5; D is unresolved. Germline-derived CDR1 and CDR2 are LNHDA and SQIVND (reference sequence). This CDR3 is built from 13 residues. The V end was cut by 5 bases, the J end by 2 bases, with 7 bases between. The chain's CDR3 is CASSDAGNQPQHF. CDR3 sequence (DNA): TGTGCCAGTAGTGATGCTGGCAATCAGCCCCAGCATTTT.

V and J are TRBV3-1 and TRBJ2-7; unclear D gene. In germline, CDR1 is LGHDT, CDR2 YNNKEL (reference sequence). This CDR3 is 11 amino acids long. The V and J ends lost 1 base and 6 bases respectively, with 4 bases between them. CDR3 in DNA: TGTGCCAGCAGCCAAGCGGCCGAGCAGTACTTC. This translates into CASSQAAEQYF.

This clonotype was observed a handful of times. The V and J genes are TRBV7-6 and TRBJ2-7; 8 positions match TRBD1. With V trimmed by 6 bases and J by 3 bases, 1 base remained unmatched. From germline, CDR1 is SGHVS and CDR2 FNYEAQ. This CDR3 has 12 amino acids. The CDR3 region is CASRGQDYEQYF. The CDR3 nucleotides read TGTGCCAGCAGGGGACAGGACTACGAGCAGTACTTC.